This TCR beta chain was sequenced during a study of beta chain features in type 1 diabetes. There are many counts of this clone. The sequenced template was cDNA made from the entire isolated RNA. Profiled with immunoSEQ multiplex PCR; TCRdb holds only in-frame clones, not every one. The table has under 300,000 clones, about 7.8% seen once. There was one heparinised blood draw per donor, averaging roughly 110 mL. This receptor was taken from a woman between 18 and 29 years old in good health. Material for sequencing was central memory CD4+ T cells from blood.

The CDR3 reads CASILTFSGANVLTF. CDR3 coding DNA: TGTGCCAGCATCCTTACCTTCTCTGGGGCCAACGTCCTGACTTTC. The rearrangement uses TRBV7-2 and TRBJ2-6; D is unclear. Trimming pared 7 bases from V and 0 bases from J, leaving 10 bases between. This CDR3 region has 15 residues. The germline gives CDR1 SGHTA, CDR2 FQGNSA.